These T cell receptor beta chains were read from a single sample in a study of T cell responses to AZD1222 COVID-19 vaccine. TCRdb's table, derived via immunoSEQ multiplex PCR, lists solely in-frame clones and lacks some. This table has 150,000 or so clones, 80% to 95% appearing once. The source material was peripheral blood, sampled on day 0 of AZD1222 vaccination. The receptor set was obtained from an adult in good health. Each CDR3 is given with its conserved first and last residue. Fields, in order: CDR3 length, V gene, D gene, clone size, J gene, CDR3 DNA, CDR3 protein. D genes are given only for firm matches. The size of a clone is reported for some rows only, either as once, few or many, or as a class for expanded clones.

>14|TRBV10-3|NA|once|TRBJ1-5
TGTGCCACCCGGGAAACAGGGTCCGATCAGCCCCAGCATTTT
CATRETGSDQPQHF
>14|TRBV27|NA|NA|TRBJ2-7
TGTGCCAGCAGTTTATCTTACAGGGCGAACGAGCAGTACTTC
CASSLSYRANEQYF
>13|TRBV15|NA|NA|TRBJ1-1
TGTGCCACCAGCATGGCAGCGAACACTGAAGCTTTCTTT
CATSMAANTEAFF
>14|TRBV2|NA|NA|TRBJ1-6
TGTGCCAGCAGTGAATTGGGAATAGGATCACCCCTCCACTTT
CASSELGIGSPLHF
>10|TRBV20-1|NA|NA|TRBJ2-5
TGCAGTGGGGTACAAGAGACCCAGTACTTC
CSGVQETQYF
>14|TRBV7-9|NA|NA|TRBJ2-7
TGTGCCAGCAGCTTTGGGCGGCAAACCTACGAGCAGTACTTC
CASSFGRQTYEQYF
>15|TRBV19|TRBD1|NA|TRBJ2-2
TGTGCCAGTAGTAAAGGGACAGAGAACACCGGGGAGCTGTTTTTT
CASSKGTENTGELFF
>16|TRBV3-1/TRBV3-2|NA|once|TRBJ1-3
TGTGCCAGCAGCCAAGTGTACAGCAACTCTGGAAACACCATATATTTT
CASSQVYSNSGNTIYF
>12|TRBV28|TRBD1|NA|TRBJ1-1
TGTGCCAGCAGCCGACAGGGCGCTGAAGCTTTCTTT
CASSRQGAEAFF
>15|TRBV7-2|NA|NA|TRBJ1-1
TGTGCCAGCAACCCCGGCCGGACAGTTAACACTGAAGCTTTCTTT
CASNPGRTVNTEAFF
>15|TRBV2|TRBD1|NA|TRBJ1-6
TGTGCCAGCAGGCCGACAGGGATCTATAATTCACCCCTCCACTTT
CASRPTGIYNSPLHF
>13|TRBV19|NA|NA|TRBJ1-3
TGTGCCAGTAGGGTAGCTTCTGGAAACACCATATATTTT
CASRVASGNTIYF
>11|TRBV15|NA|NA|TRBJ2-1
TGTGCCACCAGCAGAGGGGATGAGCAGTTCTTC
CATSRGDEQFF
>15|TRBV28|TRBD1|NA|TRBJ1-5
TGTGCCAGCAGTCCGCGGGACAGGGTGGCTCAGCCCCAGCATTTT
CASSPRDRVAQPQHF
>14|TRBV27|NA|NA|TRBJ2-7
TGTGCCAGCAGTTTAAGCGGCCAACTTTACGAGCAGTACTTC
CASSLSGQLYEQYF
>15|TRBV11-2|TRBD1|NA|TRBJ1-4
TGTGCCAGCAGCTTGGAGGGGGCAGTTAATGAAAAACTGTTTTTT
CASSLEGAVNEKLFF
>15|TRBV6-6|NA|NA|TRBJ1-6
TGTGCCAGCAGTTACTCTCGCCTAGATAATTCACCCCTCCACTTT
CASSYSRLDNSPLHF
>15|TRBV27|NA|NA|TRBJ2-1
TGTGCCAGCAGTAAAACGGGACCACGGACCGGGGAGCAGTTCTTC
CASSKTGPRTGEQFF
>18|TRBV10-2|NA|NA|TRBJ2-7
TGCGCCAGCAGTGAGTCGACTCGAGGACGGCAATCTACCTACGAGCAGTACTTC
CASSESTRGRQSTYEQYF